Listed below are T cell receptor beta chains from one sample, sequenced in a study of blood T cell repertoires in COVID-19. The table came from immunoSEQ multiplex PCR; TCRdb's copy has only in-frame clones and leaves some out. Of hundreds of thousands of clones listed, roughly nine tenths are singletons. Sequencing was performed on PBMCs or T cells enriched from blood (not recorded which). These TCRs come from a man aged 60 to 69 who had recovered from COVID-19. Each CDR3 is given with its conserved first and last residue. D genes are given only for firm matches. Where a row states a size, it is once, few, many or the class of an expanded clone; other rows omit it.

DNA: TGCAGTGCTAGTCTACAACTATACAATGAGCAGTTCTTC
CDR3: CSASLQLYNEQFF
size: .
D: .
V: TRBV20-1
J: TRBJ2-1

DNA: TGTGCCAGCAGTCCCCGGACAGGGATAGGAGAAAAACTGTTTTTT
CDR3: CASSPRTGIGEKLFF
size: .
D: TRBD1
V: TRBV2
J: TRBJ1-4

DNA: TGCGCCAGCAGCCAAAAAATAGCGGGAGTCCATGAGCAGTTCTTC
CDR3: CASSQKIAGVHEQFF
size: .
D: TRBD2
V: TRBV4-1
J: TRBJ2-1

DNA: TGTGCCAGCAGCCCACGAGCGTATGGCTACACCTTC
CDR3: CASSPRAYGYTF
size: .
D: .
V: TRBV13
J: TRBJ1-2

DNA: TGTGCCACCAGCAGAGGGGGGGATGTGAACACTGAAGCTTTCTTT
CDR3: CATSRGGDVNTEAFF
size: .
D: .
V: TRBV15
J: TRBJ1-1

DNA: TGTGCCAGCAGTTTCGCCGTATACCGGGACTATCGACCCGGGATCTACACCGGGGAGCTGTTTTTT
CDR3: CASSFAVYRDYRPGIYTGELFF
size: .
D: TRBD2
V: TRBV27
J: TRBJ2-2

DNA: TGTGCCAGCAGTGCAGAGGTGGCTTTCTTT
CDR3: CASSAEVAFF
size: .
D: .
V: TRBV2
J: TRBJ1-1

DNA: TGTGCCAGCAGCCAAGATCGGGGGGGAGAGACAGATACGCAGTATTTT
CDR3: CASSQDRGGETDTQYF
size: .
D: TRBD2
V: TRBV4-2
J: TRBJ2-3

DNA: TGTGCCAGCAGCAAATCTAACCGGCGGGGACCCACTGAATATGGCTACACCTTC
CDR3: CASSKSNRRGPTEYGYTF
size: once
D: .
V: TRBV5-5
J: TRBJ1-2

DNA: TGTGCCAGCAGCTTGTCGGGAGGGCGAGGGGCCGGGGAGCTGTTTTTT
CDR3: CASSLSGGRGAGELFF
size: once
D: TRBD2
V: TRBV5-6
J: TRBJ2-2

DNA: TGTGCCACCAGCGGGAGTCCCTACAATGAGCAGTTCTTC
CDR3: CATSGSPYNEQFF
size: .
D: .
V: TRBV24-1
J: TRBJ2-1

DNA: TGTGCCAGTAGTATAGCAGGGTCTAATGAAAAACTGTTTTTT
CDR3: CASSIAGSNEKLFF
size: .
D: .
V: TRBV19
J: TRBJ1-4